A selection of T cell receptor beta chains follows, all from one sample in a study of blood T cells in healthy people across ages. TCRdb ran MiXCR on the 5' RACE reads and lists one entry per CDR3 protein. The sample has 1,500,000 or so distinct CDR3 sequences; roughly 59% are singletons. The sequenced sample was blood. The receptors shown here come from a man in his late teens or twenties in good health. CDR3s include the opening cysteine and the closing phenylalanine or tryptophan. The D gene is left open where the match is weak. The listing skips clone size in some rows; elsewhere it reads once, few, many or a size class.

v_call	d_call	clone_size	j_call	cdr3_nt	cdr3_aa
TRBV10-3	-	-	TRBJ1-4	TGTGCCACCGGCGGGGGGGAGAATGAAAAACTGTTTTTT	CATGGGENEKLFF
TRBV14	-	-	TRBJ2-3	TGTGCCAGCAGCTACGTTACTAGCACAGATACGCAGTATTTT	CASSYVTSTDTQYF
TRBV24-1	-	once	TRBJ1-1	TGTGCCACCAGTACTCCCCCCAAAGGGAACACTGAAGCTTTCTTT	CATSTPPKGNTEAFF
TRBV29-1	TRBD2	once	TRBJ2-5	TGCAGCGCCTCTAGCGGGGGGCGTCGGGAGCAGTACTTC	CSASSGGRREQYF
TRBV27	TRBD2	-	TRBJ2-1	TGTGCCAGCACCCTCAGGCTAGCGGGGGGGCCTTTGGATGAGCAGTTCTTC	CASTLRLAGGPLDEQFF
TRBV12-3/TRBV12-4	-	few	TRBJ2-6	TGTGCCAGCGGCCTCATCAGGACTCCGTCTGGGGCCAACGTCCTGACTTTC	CASGLIRTPSGANVLTF
TRBV28	-	-	TRBJ1-1	TGTGCCAGCAGCCCAACCCGTACTTGGGTGGGAGCTTTCTTT	CASSPTRTWVGAFF
TRBV7-9	TRBD1	-	TRBJ1-2	TGTGCCAGCAGCCGCCACCGGGACAGGGTCTATGGCTACACCTTC	CASSRHRDRVYGYTF
TRBV7-2	-	-	TRBJ2-4	TGTGCCAGCAGCTTTGTGACAGGACGAAACATTCAGTACTTC	CASSFVTGRNIQYF
TRBV7-2	-	once	TRBJ1-1	TGTGCCAGCAGCCGGGACACAGGGATGAACACTGAAGCTTTCTTT	CASSRDTGMNTEAFF
TRBV11-2	-	-	TRBJ1-1	TGTGCCAGCAGCTTAGGACGGGGGGCCGCTTTCTTT	CASSLGRGAAFF
TRBV20-1	-	-	TRBJ2-3	TGCAGTGCTAAGGGAATCGAGGCGGAGGTCACAGATACGCAGTATTTT	CSAKGIEAEVTDTQYF
TRBV7-6	-	-	TRBJ1-1	TGTGCCAGCAGCTTAGTGGCCTTTGGGCGGTCTGAAGCTTTCTTT	CASSLVAFGRSEAFF
TRBV20-1	-	once	TRBJ2-3	TGCAGTGCTAGAGATGGCGACAGAGGCCGCACAGATACGCAGTATTTT	CSARDGDRGRTDTQYF
TRBV20-1	-	-	TRBJ2-7	TGCAGTGCTAGAGATAATCTCCGTTACGAGCAGTACTTC	CSARDNLRYEQYF
TRBV6-2/TRBV6-3	-	few	TRBJ2-1	TGTGCCAGCAGTTACTCGATGGGGGGCTCCTACAATGAGCAGTTCTTC	CASSYSMGGSYNEQFF
TRBV25-1	TRBD1	-	TRBJ2-1	TGTGCCAGCAGTGAACCCCAGACAGGGCCCTACAATGAGCAGTTCTTC	CASSEPQTGPYNEQFF
TRBV20-1	-	-	TRBJ2-7	TGCAGTGCTACGATGGGGGCCTACGAGCAGTACTTC	CSATMGAYEQYF
TRBV6-2/TRBV6-3	TRBD2	-	TRBJ2-1	TGTGCCAGCAGTTCCAAGGGACTAGCGGGGGGGAGCAATGAGCAGTTCTTC	CASSSKGLAGGSNEQFF
TRBV10-2	-	-	TRBJ1-2	TGCGCCAGCAGTGAGGAGAGCACTTCTCATGGCTACACCTTC	CASSEESTSHGYTF
TRBV5-1	-	-	TRBJ2-1	TGCGCCAGCAGGATAGCGACCGCCAATCCAAATGAGCAGTTCTTC	CASRIATANPNEQFF
TRBV5-1	TRBD1	once	TRBJ2-7	TGCGCCAGCAGCCCATGGACAGGGGACCTATCCGAGCAGTACTTC	CASSPWTGDLSEQYF
TRBV5-1	TRBD2	-	TRBJ2-1	TGCGCCAGCAAGTTGGGGGGGTACAATGAGCAGTTCTTC	CASKLGGYNEQFF
TRBV6-4	-	medium-sized	TRBJ2-1	TGTGCCAGCAGTGACTCGGCAGGCTCCTACAATGAGCAGTTCTTC	CASSDSAGSYNEQFF
TRBV14	-	-	TRBJ2-1	TGTGCCAGCAGCCAACGGTGGCAGGTCGGCAGGAATGAGCAGTTCTTC	CASSQRWQVGRNEQFF
TRBV29-1	-	-	TRBJ2-5	TGCGGCGTCCAACCTTATAGGGGTACCAGGGAGACCCAGTACTTC	CGVQPYRGTRETQYF